The 21 T cell receptor beta chains presented below share a single source sample, sequenced in a study of cytomegalovirus exposure and HLA in healthy donors. Amplification used 60 Vbeta primers and 13 Jbeta primers. TCRdb keeps only in-frame clones here, not all; method: immunoSEQ multiplex PCR. Altogether 85,000 to 120,000 clones are present, 75% to 80% being singletons, with the ten largest covering 8.5% to 10%. Sequenced sample: PBMCs. These receptors were obtained from a male donor in good health and CMV-seropositive.

The chain recombines TRBV27 with TRBJ1-6, with D possibly TRBD1 on 5 matching bases. V lost 4 bases and J 14 bases, leaving 9 bases between the germline ends. The germline V gene encodes CDR1 MNHEY and CDR2 SMNVEV (reference sequence). The CDR3 totals 11 residues. CDR3 nucleotide sequence: TGTGCCAGCAGTTCCCCAGGGTCCCTCCACTTT. This codes for CASSSPGSLHF.

The chain uses TRBV4-1 and TRBJ2-5, with TRBD2 matching 10 bases. The CDR3 is 13 amino acids. Trimming removed 6 bases from V and 5 bases from J; junction bases left unmatched: 3. The V gene's germline CDR1 is MGHRA and CDR2 YSYEKL. The DNA of the CDR3 is TGCGCCAGCAGGCTAGCGGGAGAGGAGACCCAGTACTTC. This sequence encodes CASRLAGEETQYF.

The chain employs TRBV10-1 and TRBJ2-7; 9 nucleotides line up with TRBD1. The CDR3 has 16 residues. CDR1 and CDR2 from the germline V gene are WNHNN and SYGVQD (reference sequence). J lost 0 bases, V lost 0 bases, and 3 bases had no gene match. Written as DNA, the CDR3 is TGCGCCAGCAGTGAGTCCGGGACAGGGCACTCCTACGAGCAGTACTTC. Protein product: CASSESGTGHSYEQYF.

This clone came up once. V is TRBV5-6 and J is TRBJ2-7, with D perhaps TRBD2 (6 bases). Germline V gene data show CDR1 as SGHDT and CDR2 as YYEEEE. This CDR3 is built from 16 residues. Trimming shortened V by 5 bases and J by 3 bases, and 21 bases separated the two germline ends. The CDR3 sequence: CASSPSSLLALYEQYF. The CDR3 bases are TGTGCCAGCAGTCCTTCCTCCCTCCTAGCGCTCTACGAGCAGTACTTC.

Concerning this clone: Other DNA sequences in this sample translate to the same CDR3. The rearrangement links TRBV7-2 to TRBJ2-3, with TRBD2 identical over 8 bases. This CDR3 has 14 residues. V shed 0 bases and J 5 bases; nucleotides not matched to a gene: 1. Germline CDR1 SGHTA, CDR2 FQGNSA. In DNA form, the CDR3 reads TGTGCCAGCAGCTTAGCCCTAGCGGGAGATACGCAGTATTTT. Translating it yields CASSLALAGDTQYF.

The chain uses TRBV19 and TRBJ1-2; 10 positions match TRBD1. V lost 7 bases to trimming and J lost 0 bases; unmatched junction nucleotides: 8. CDR3 length equals 16 residues. The germline gives CDR1 LNHDA, CDR2 SQIVND (reference sequence). CDR3 loop: CASKRLGQGTNYGYTF. CDR3 coding DNA: TGTGCCAGTAAAAGGTTGGGACAGGGGACTAACTATGGCTACACCTTC. Looking up the rest from reference TRBV19 and TRBJ1-2 gives the full variable domain: DGGITQSPKYLFRKEGQNVTLSCEQNLNHDAMYWYRQDPGQGLRLIYYSQIVNDFQKGDIAEGYSVSREKKESFPLTVTSAQKNPTAFYLCASKRLGQGTNYGYTFGSGTRLTVV.

A remark on this clone: The junction differs from germline at one of its ends, possibly a read error. The chain has TRBV28 and TRBJ2-4; D might be TRBD1 (8 bases). The CDR3 consists of 15 residues. CDR1 is MDHEN, CDR2 SYDVKM, per germline. The CDR3 reads CASRTGGVDKNSQYF. Here the CDR3 DNA reads TGTGCCAGCCGCACAGGGGGGGTTGACAAAAACAGTCAGTACTTC. Filled out from reference TRBV28 and TRBJ2-4, the complete variable domain reads DVKVTQSSRYLVKRTGEKVFLECVQDMDHENMFWYRQDPGLGLRLIYFSYDVKMKEKGDIPEGYSVSREKKERFSLILESASTNQTSMYLCASRTGGVDKNSQYFGAGTRLSVL.

The V gene is TRBV5-4, the J gene TRBJ2-7; 8 bases match TRBD1. Germline lookup yields CDR1 SGHNT and CDR2 YYREEE (reference sequence). Losses at the gene ends were 4 bases for V and 5 bases for J; bases not matched to a gene: 8. The CDR3 is made up of 14 amino acids. In DNA form, the CDR3 reads TGTGCCAGCAGCCCCCCGGGACAGGTCCACGAGCAGTACTTC. It specifies CASSPPGQVHEQYF.

This clone came up a few times. V and J are TRBV5-1 and TRBJ1-4; TRBD1 matches at 7 bases. Trimming at V came to 4 bases and at J to 5 bases, leaving 5 bases not matched to a gene. Germline-derived CDR1 and CDR2 are SGHRS and YFSETQ. There are 14 residues in the CDR3. CDR3 sequence reads: CASSPDRPNEKLFF. The CDR3 region has the DNA TGCGCCAGCAGCCCGGACAGGCCAAATGAAAAACTGTTTTTT. The complete variable domain, with remaining parts taken from reference TRBV5-1 and TRBJ1-4, reads KAGVTQTPRYLIKTRGQQVTLSCSPISGHRSVSWYQQTPGQGLQFLFEYFSETQRNKGNFPGRFSGRQFSNSRSEMNVSTLELGDSALYLCASSPDRPNEKLFFGSGTQLSVL.

This clone was seen more than once but under ten times. This chain joins TRBV4-1 and TRBJ2-7, with 7 bases fitting TRBD2. This CDR3 spans 16 amino acids. Trimming took 4 bases from V and 4 from J; bases not matched to a gene: 13. Germline loops: CDR1 MGHRA, CDR2 YSYEKL. CDR3 in amino acids: CASSLLPSGLGYEQYF. DNA of the CDR3: TGCGCCAGCAGCCTCTTACCTAGCGGCCTGGGGTACGAGCAGTACTTC.

This chain connects TRBV7-2 to TRBJ2-1; 9 nucleotides match TRBD1. Trimming cost V 5 bases and J 8 bases; bases outside gene matches: 7. CDR3 size: 14 residues. The germline V gene encodes CDR1 SGHTA and CDR2 FQGNSA. CDR3 coding DNA: TGTGCCAGCAGCCGAGGACAGGGGTTTGATGAGCAGTTCTTC. It encodes CASSRGQGFDEQFF.

The genes are TRBV6-5 and TRBJ2-7; the match to TRBD1 covers 8 bases. CDR1 and CDR2 from the germline V gene are MNHEY and SVGAGI. The CDR3 sequence is 16 residues long. V lost 2 bases and J lost 0; bases outside the gene matches: 6. The CDR3 region has the DNA TGTGCCAGCAGTTACACGGGACAGGCCCCCTCCTACGAGCAGTACTTC. Its translation is CASSYTGQAPSYEQYF.

The chain carries TRBV9 and TRBJ2-2, with 15 positions matching TRBD2. Germline CDR1 is SGDLS and CDR2 is YYNGEE. V trimming: 3 bases; J trimming: 1 base; junction bases outside the gene matches: 1. The CDR3 has 17 amino acids. For the CDR3, the DNA is TGTGCCAGCAGCGAGGGACTAGCGGGAGGGAACACCGGGGAGCTGTTTTTT. It specifies CASSEGLAGGNTGELFF.

This clone was picked up a small number of times. CDR3 amino acids: CASSPLAKNIQYF. The CDR3, as DNA: TGTGCCAGCAGCCCACTAGCCAAAAACATTCAGTACTTC. This chain uses TRBV6-5 with TRBJ2-4; D uncertain. Germline V gene lookup returns CDR1 MNHEY and CDR2 SVGAGI. Trimming cost V 6 bases and J 0 bases, with 6 bases left between them. The CDR3 covers 13 residues.

Concerning this clone: One junction end does not reproduce the germline sequence, and a read error may be involved. The V gene is TRBV28, the J gene TRBJ1-5; TRBD1 aligns across 11 bases. The CDR3 has 14 amino acids. The germline V gene has CDR1 MDHEN and CDR2 SYDVKM. The CDR3 is CAGRTGGDGQPQHF. For the CDR3, the DNA is TGTGCCGGCAGGACAGGGGGCGATGGTCAGCCCCAGCATTTT.

With regard to this clone: At one end the junction does not follow the germline gene, possibly because of a read error. V and J are TRBV7-9 and TRBJ2-1; D may be TRBD2 (5 bases). Germline assignment: CDR1 SEHNR and CDR2 FQNEAQ (reference sequence). This CDR3 is 12 amino acids long. CDR3 sequence reads: CSSSHRGNEQFF. The CDR3 coding sequence is TGTTCCAGCAGCCATCGCGGGAATGAGCAGTTCTTC.

The chain is built from TRBV9 and TRBJ2-7; 10 bases match TRBD1. This CDR3 has 14 residues. The germline V gene has CDR1 SGDLS and CDR2 YYNGEE. With V trimmed by 4 bases and J by 2 bases, 3 bases remained unmatched. This CDR3 is CASSLGQGTYEQYF. The CDR3 region has the DNA TGTGCCAGCAGCCTGGGACAGGGGACCTACGAGCAGTACTTC.

On this clone itself: The germline gene is not matched at one end of the junction; a read error may be the cause. The gene calls are TRBV7-9 and TRBJ2-7, with TRBD2 as a possible D gene (7 bases). This CDR3 comprises 16 residues. CDR1 and CDR2 from the germline V gene are SEHNR and FQNEAQ (reference sequence). The CDR3 loop reads CSSSFRRGGITGEQYF. In nucleotides, the CDR3 is TGTTCCAGCAGCTTCCGAAGGGGGGGTATAACGGGAGAGCAGTACTTC.

CDR3 loop: CASSYLGGTEAFF. The CDR3 bases are TGTGCCAGCAGTTATTTGGGGGGCACTGAAGCTTTCTTT. The chain recombines TRBV27 with TRBJ1-1; D might be TRBD1 (5 bases). Germline loops: CDR1 MNHEY, CDR2 SMNVEV (reference sequence). The germline V and J ends were trimmed by 4 bases and 4 bases, with 10 bases remaining between them. This CDR3 is 13 amino acids long.

The CDR3 loop is CAWSAPPTTNTEAFF. The DNA for the CDR3 is TGTGCCTGGAGCGCCCCCCCAACAACGAACACTGAAGCTTTCTTT. V usage is TRBV30 and J usage is TRBJ1-1; D gene uncertain. Trimming stripped 3 bases from V and 1 base from J, with 15 bases between. There are 15 residues in the CDR3. The germline gives CDR1 GTSNPN, CDR2 SVGIG (reference sequence).

This clone was counted once. This chain links TRBV5-1 with TRBJ2-7; 9 bases match TRBD1. Germline CDR1 SGHRS, CDR2 YFSETQ. The J segment lost 5 bases and the V segment lost 4 bases, leaving 7 bases of the junction unmatched. The CDR3 has 14 residues. Written as DNA, the CDR3 is TGCGCCAGCAGCGACGGACAGGGGTTCGACGAGCAGTACTTC. Encoded protein: CASSDGQGFDEQYF.